This TCR beta chain originates from a study of CD8+CD57+ T cells in acquired aplastic anemia. Whole-study context: Isolated CD4+ and CD8+ cells, once sorted, yielded DNA averaging 3.2 ug. Regarding the study as a whole: No significant difference in CD8+ Simpson's diversity was found between patients and controls.

Genomic DNA provided the template from which TCR beta VDJ and CDR3 profiles were obtained. Via MiXCR, TCRdb re-called the reads, giving one row per CDR3 protein. The sample has some 200,000 distinct CDR3 sequences, nearly 50% seen once. Comment on this clonotype: Its antigen is unknown.

Patients chosen for sequencing had CD8+CD57+ cells that had expanded, as shown by flow cytometry. The J segment lost 6 bases and the V segment lost 4 bases, leaving 12 bases of the junction unmatched. CDR1 is PRHDT, CDR2 FYEKMQ, per germline (reference sequence). CDR3 length: 16 residues. The clonotype comes from a human donor with aplastic anemia. The chain employs TRBV13 and TRBJ2-7; TRBD1 agrees at 10 bases. Sample: sorted CD4+, CD8+, or CD8+CD57+ T cells (not recorded which) from PBMCs. The CDR3 DNA sequence: TGTGCCAGCAGCTCCCTGGACAGGGGGGATATGGGCGAGCAGTACTTC. Translation gives CASSSLDRGDMGEQYF.